This TCR beta chain emerged from a study of blood T cell repertoires in COVID-19. Generated by immunoSEQ multiplex PCR, the TCRdb table keeps only in-frame clones and is missing some. Of 110,000 or so clones in the sample, 75% to 90% were seen once. Sequenced: peripheral blood. This clonotype was sampled from a human donor in a cohort sampled during active COVID-19.

The CDR3: CASSVGGTFYEQYF. For the CDR3, the DNA is TGTGCCAGCAGCGTAGGAGGCACTTTCTACGAGCAGTACTTC. The chain couples TRBV9 to TRBJ2-7; unclear D gene. V was shortened by 0 bases and J by 3 bases, with 10 bases between the two germline ends. Looked up from germline, CDR1 is SGDLS and CDR2 is YYNGEE. The CDR3 covers 14 residues.